A selection of T cell receptor beta chains follows, all from one sample in a study of Ad26.COV2.S vaccination and SARS-CoV-2 variants. Method: immunoSEQ multiplex PCR; TCRdb's copy keeps in-frame clones and lacks some. This sample has over 110,000 clones, with roughly 85% found just once. This sample comprised peripheral blood, obtained after recovery from COVID-19. Receptor source: a human donor who had recovered from COVID-19. Both conserved end residues are part of each CDR3. Each record gives: CDR3 protein, CDR3 DNA, J gene, clone size, D gene, V gene. The D gene is left open where the match is weak. Rows give clone size only sometimes, using once, few, many, or a class for an expanded clone.

CDR3 protein: CASSHRGNEQFF; CDR3 DNA: TGTGCCAGCAGCCACAGGGGCAATGAGCAGTTCTTC; J gene: TRBJ2-1; clone size: .; D gene: TRBD1; V gene: TRBV6-5
CDR3 protein: CASSDGNYGYTF; CDR3 DNA: TGTGCCAGCAGTGACGGGAACTATGGCTACACCTTC; J gene: TRBJ1-2; clone size: .; D gene: .; V gene: TRBV25-1
CDR3 protein: CANSSVRQGLSYNEQFF; CDR3 DNA: TGTGCCAACAGTTCCGTTCGGCAGGGGCTCTCCTACAATGAGCAGTTCTTC; J gene: TRBJ2-1; clone size: once; D gene: .; V gene: TRBV27
CDR3 protein: CASSQYEGGIQETQYF; CDR3 DNA: TGTGCCAGCAGCCAATATGAGGGCGGGATCCAAGAGACCCAGTACTTC; J gene: TRBJ2-5; clone size: .; D gene: .; V gene: TRBV16
CDR3 protein: CASSLRGEGAFF; CDR3 DNA: TGTGCCAGCAGCCTAAGAGGGGAAGGGGCTTTCTTT; J gene: TRBJ1-1; clone size: .; D gene: .; V gene: TRBV7-2
CDR3 protein: CASSSQGFQGTEAFF; CDR3 DNA: TGTGCCAGCAGCTCCCAGGGGTTTCAGGGCACTGAAGCTTTCTTT; J gene: TRBJ1-1; clone size: .; D gene: .; V gene: TRBV6-5
CDR3 protein: CASSLEANYGYTF; CDR3 DNA: TGTGCCAGCAGCTTAGAGGCAAACTATGGCTACACCTTC; J gene: TRBJ1-2; clone size: .; D gene: .; V gene: TRBV7-2
CDR3 protein: CASSQRLAGSTDTQYF; CDR3 DNA: TGTGCCAGCAGTCAGCGACTAGCGGGGTCCACAGATACGCAGTATTTT; J gene: TRBJ2-3; clone size: .; D gene: TRBD2; V gene: TRBV28
CDR3 protein: CASSQGDRDTGELFF; CDR3 DNA: TGCGCCAGCAGCCAAGGGGACAGGGACACCGGGGAGCTGTTTTTT; J gene: TRBJ2-2; clone size: .; D gene: TRBD1; V gene: TRBV4-3
CDR3 protein: CASSPRGQGELKQYF; CDR3 DNA: TGTGCCAGCTCACCACGGGGACAGGGAGAATTGAAGCAGTACTTC; J gene: TRBJ2-7; clone size: .; D gene: TRBD1; V gene: TRBV18
CDR3 protein: CASSSWDSNSPLHF; CDR3 DNA: TGTGCCAGTTCTTCTTGGGACAGTAATTCACCCCTCCACTTT; J gene: TRBJ1-6; clone size: few; D gene: TRBD1; V gene: TRBV5-4
CDR3 protein: CATSRAGYEQYF; CDR3 DNA: TGTGCCACCAGCAGAGCAGGTTACGAGCAGTACTTC; J gene: TRBJ2-7; clone size: .; D gene: .; V gene: TRBV15
CDR3 protein: CASSAGRGYEQYF; CDR3 DNA: TGCGCCAGCAGTGCGGGCAGGGGCTACGAGCAGTACTTC; J gene: TRBJ2-7; clone size: .; D gene: .; V gene: TRBV10-1
CDR3 protein: CASSLGGGNQPQHF; CDR3 DNA: TGTGCCAGCAGTTTGGGCGGGGGTAATCAGCCCCAGCATTTT; J gene: TRBJ1-5; clone size: .; D gene: .; V gene: TRBV27
CDR3 protein: CAVTPRPQHF; CDR3 DNA: TGTGCCGTGACCCCTCGGCCCCAGCATTTT; J gene: TRBJ1-5; clone size: .; D gene: .; V gene: TRBV30
CDR3 protein: CASSAAWTQYF; CDR3 DNA: TGTGCCAGCAGCGCCGCGTGGACCCAGTACTTC; J gene: TRBJ2-5; clone size: .; D gene: .; V gene: TRBV7-9
CDR3 protein: CASGAGTGGLRQPQHF; CDR3 DNA: TGTGCCAGTGGGGCGGGGACAGGGGGCCTGAGGCAGCCCCAGCATTTT; J gene: TRBJ1-5; clone size: .; D gene: .; V gene: TRBV21-1
CDR3 protein: CASSFRGSYNEQFF; CDR3 DNA: TGTGCCAGCAGCTTCCGGGGCTCCTACAATGAGCAGTTCTTC; J gene: TRBJ2-1; clone size: .; D gene: .; V gene: TRBV7-2
CDR3 protein: CASSYTGMAEQYF; CDR3 DNA: TGTGCCAGCAGTTACACGGGGATGGCCGAGCAGTACTTC; J gene: TRBJ2-7; clone size: .; D gene: .; V gene: TRBV6-5
CDR3 protein: CASSRSLGTEAFF; CDR3 DNA: TGCGCCAGCAGCCGGTCGTTAGGCACTGAAGCTTTCTTT; J gene: TRBJ1-1; clone size: .; D gene: .; V gene: TRBV5-1
CDR3 protein: CASSVGTGKNEKLFF; CDR3 DNA: TGCGCCAGCAGCGTAGGGACAGGAAAAAATGAAAAACTGTTTTTT; J gene: TRBJ1-4; clone size: .; D gene: TRBD1; V gene: TRBV5-1
CDR3 protein: CASSLPGQGPYEQYF; CDR3 DNA: TGTGCCAGCAGCCTCCCGGGACAGGGCCCCTACGAGCAGTACTTC; J gene: TRBJ2-7; clone size: .; D gene: TRBD1; V gene: TRBV3-1/TRBV3-2
CDR3 protein: CASSLGGVRNNSPLHF; CDR3 DNA: TGTGCCAGCAGCTTGGGAGGGGTTAGGAATAATTCACCCCTCCACTTT; J gene: TRBJ1-6; clone size: .; D gene: .; V gene: TRBV7-2
CDR3 protein: CASSLDGGYEQYF; CDR3 DNA: TGCGCCAGCAGCTTGGACGGGGGCTACGAGCAGTACTTC; J gene: TRBJ2-7; clone size: .; D gene: .; V gene: TRBV5-1
CDR3 protein: CASGLQELGTQYF; CDR3 DNA: TGTGCTAGTGGTTTACAGGAATTGGGGACCCAGTACTTC; J gene: TRBJ2-5; clone size: once; D gene: .; V gene: TRBV12-5
CDR3 protein: CASSSGQEQETQYF; CDR3 DNA: TGCGCCAGCAGCTCGGGACAGGAGCAAGAGACCCAGTACTTC; J gene: TRBJ2-5; clone size: .; D gene: TRBD1; V gene: TRBV5-1
CDR3 protein: CASSFRAYEQYF; CDR3 DNA: TGTGCCAGCAGTTTTCGGGCCTACGAGCAGTACTTC; J gene: TRBJ2-7; clone size: .; D gene: .; V gene: TRBV12-3/TRBV12-4
CDR3 protein: CAIKRTGREKLFF; CDR3 DNA: TGTGCCATCAAACGGACAGGGAGGGAAAAACTGTTTTTT; J gene: TRBJ1-4; clone size: .; D gene: TRBD1; V gene: TRBV10-3
CDR3 protein: CSVLQRSTNYGYTF; CDR3 DNA: TGCAGCGTTCTCCAGCGAAGCACTAACTATGGCTACACCTTC; J gene: TRBJ1-2; clone size: .; D gene: .; V gene: TRBV29-1
CDR3 protein: CASSFSRTSGGPDEQYF; CDR3 DNA: TGCGCCAGCAGCTTTAGCCGGACTAGCGGGGGGCCCGACGAGCAGTACTTC; J gene: TRBJ2-7; clone size: .; D gene: TRBD2; V gene: TRBV5-1
CDR3 protein: CASSTFWTAKNTEAFF; CDR3 DNA: TGTGCCAGTAGTACCTTTTGGACGGCCAAGAACACTGAAGCTTTCTTT; J gene: TRBJ1-1; clone size: .; D gene: .; V gene: TRBV19
CDR3 protein: CASGLFSGGALEQYF; CDR3 DNA: TGTGCCAGCGGCCTGTTTAGCGGGGGGGCCTTGGAGCAGTACTTC; J gene: TRBJ2-7; clone size: .; D gene: TRBD2; V gene: TRBV6-2/TRBV6-3
CDR3 protein: CASSLGEPPYEQYF; CDR3 DNA: TGTGCCAGCAGCTTAGGGGAGCCCCCCTACGAGCAGTACTTC; J gene: TRBJ2-7; clone size: .; D gene: .; V gene: TRBV7-2
CDR3 protein: CASSSWGGGGEPQHF; CDR3 DNA: TGTGCCAGCAGTTCCTGGGGCGGAGGGGGCGAACCCCAGCATTTT; J gene: TRBJ1-5; clone size: .; D gene: TRBD1; V gene: TRBV28
CDR3 protein: CASSQELLSGTSTGELFF; CDR3 DNA: TGCGCCAGCAGCCAAGAACTTTTATCGGGGACCTCCACCGGGGAGCTGTTTTTT; J gene: TRBJ2-2; clone size: .; D gene: .; V gene: TRBV4-3
CDR3 protein: CASSPRGLLSGNTIYF; CDR3 DNA: TGTGCCAGCAGCCCACGAGGGTTACTATCTGGAAACACCATATATTTT; J gene: TRBJ1-3; clone size: .; D gene: .; V gene: TRBV7-8
CDR3 protein: CASSLATSLFYEQYF; CDR3 DNA: TGTGCCAGCAGCTTAGCCACATCCCTCTTCTACGAGCAGTACTTC; J gene: TRBJ2-7; clone size: .; D gene: .; V gene: TRBV7-2
CDR3 protein: CASSYFRGEQYF; CDR3 DNA: TGTGCCAGCAGCTATTTCCGGGGCGAGCAGTACTTC; J gene: TRBJ2-7; clone size: .; D gene: .; V gene: TRBV5-8
CDR3 protein: CASSWGSNEQYF; CDR3 DNA: TGCGCCAGCAGCTGGGGGTCAAACGAGCAGTACTTC; J gene: TRBJ2-7; clone size: .; D gene: .; V gene: TRBV5-1
CDR3 protein: CASRRASEQYF; CDR3 DNA: TGTGCCAGCAGGAGGGCCTCCGAGCAGTACTTC; J gene: TRBJ2-7; clone size: once; D gene: .; V gene: TRBV2
CDR3 protein: CASSLHPGQGAIETQYF; CDR3 DNA: TGTGCCAGCAGCCTCCACCCGGGACAGGGGGCAATCGAGACCCAGTACTTC; J gene: TRBJ2-5; clone size: once; D gene: TRBD1; V gene: TRBV3-1/TRBV3-2
CDR3 protein: CASSREQNSPLHF; CDR3 DNA: TGTGCCAGCAGCCGGGAACAGAATTCACCCCTCCACTTT; J gene: TRBJ1-6; clone size: .; D gene: .; V gene: TRBV7-2